The source of this T cell receptor (beta chain) is a study of immune evolution from preneoplasia to lung adenocarcinoma. Study-level findings and limits: Clonality was highest in normal lung, lower in later-stage lesions apparently.

This CDR3 contains 16 residues. V shed 3 bases and J 3 bases; nucleotides not matched to a gene: 6. The germline V gene encodes CDR1 KGHSH and CDR2 LQKENI. Libraries were prepared by immunoSEQ multiplex PCR; TCRdb keeps only in-frame clonotypes and omits some of them. Of 9,500 to 10,000 clones detected, roughly three quarters appear once; the ten largest clones hold over 9.5%. A word on this clone: The antigen remains unidentified.

Between the mid-2010s and the late 2010s, patients underwent resection in Japan or China. Two lung cancer pathologists independently confirmed each histologic diagnosis. The sequenced sample was FFPE lung adenocarcinoma in situ tissue. This chain links TRBV18 with TRBJ1-1, with 11 bases that match TRBD1. This TCR derives from a person aged 80 or over with lung adenocarcinoma. CDR3 bases: TGTGCCAGCTCACCGTTATTGGACAGGGGGCACACTGAAGCTTTCTTT. This sequence encodes CASSPLLDRGHTEAFF.